This T cell receptor (beta chain) was captured by sequencing in a study of shared clonotypes between healthy human individuals. An assay was performed, and its level was deep. Libraries were prepared by immunoSEQ multiplex PCR; TCRdb keeps only in-frame clonotypes and omits some of them. The repertoire holds approximately 340,000 clones, with around two thirds as singletons. The CDR3 runs to 15 residues. V lost 7 bases and J lost 6; bases outside the gene matches: 12. Germline V lookup: CDR1 SGHTA, CDR2 FQGNSA. This receptor was taken from a man aged 25 to 40 in good health. Sequencing was performed on memory CD4+ T cells sorted from blood. Subset: CD45RA-negative fraction. The chain employs TRBV7-2 and TRBJ1-1; TRBD1 matches 9 bases. The CDR3 coding sequence is TGTGCCAGCAACTTTCCGGGACAGGGATTTTCTGAAGCTTTCTTT. It codes for CASNFPGQGFSEAFF.